This T cell receptor (beta chain) was documented in a study of blood T cell repertoires in COVID-19. The wider study: Donors in the United States, Italy and Spain gave samples during acute or convalescent COVID-19. The analysed material was cDNA or gDNA that came from T cells, B-cell-depleted T cells, or PBMCs.

This clone appeared once. V lost 2 bases, J lost 3 bases, and 21 bases stayed unmatched. CDR1 and CDR2 (germline): MGHRA, YSYEKL. The CDR3 runs to 21 residues. Adults between roughly 18 and 90 years of age took part from some 25 US areas. Participant reports of clinical history set cohort assignment. Some clones are missing from TCRdb's copy, which holds only in-frame ones; the method was immunoSEQ multiplex PCR. This table holds around 250,000 clones, around 89% found once. V gene TRBV4-1 combines with J gene TRBJ2-3, with 9 nucleotides matching TRBD1. Material: PBMCs or T cells enriched from blood (not recorded which). This clonotype originated in a young woman with acute COVID-19. CDR3 loop: CASSQRALSQGADTLTDTQYF. CDR3 DNA: TGCGCCAGCAGCCAAAGGGCCCTTTCACAGGGGGCTGACACCCTGACAGATACGCAGTATTTT.